This T cell receptor beta chain was profiled in a study of T cells in Graves' hyperthyroidism and ophthalmopathy. Looking at the study overall: Staff took peripheral blood when the initial diagnosis was made, before any treatment began.

RNA transcripts gave rise to amplified TCR beta CDR3 regions. The TCR CDR3 first-round RT-PCR relied on the HTBI primer set. TCRdb re-derived calls from the multiplex PCR reads in MiXCR, one entry per CDR3 protein. This table has roughly 380,000 distinct CDR3 sequences, roughly an eighth appearing once. J lost 6 bases, V lost 10 bases, and 13 bases had no gene match. CDR3 size: 14 residues. The germline gives CDR1 MNHNS, CDR2 SASEGT. In this sample, this clonotype turned up a few times. The rearrangement uses TRBV6-1 and TRBJ2-3; the match to TRBD1 covers 7 bases. Sequencing was done on a sample of blood. This clonotype was sampled from a woman in her late teens or twenties with Graves' hyperthyroidism. Here the CDR3 reads CAIAEKATGDTQYF. The CDR3 coding sequence is TGTGCCATAGCCGAGAAAGCGACAGGGGATACGCAGTATTTT.